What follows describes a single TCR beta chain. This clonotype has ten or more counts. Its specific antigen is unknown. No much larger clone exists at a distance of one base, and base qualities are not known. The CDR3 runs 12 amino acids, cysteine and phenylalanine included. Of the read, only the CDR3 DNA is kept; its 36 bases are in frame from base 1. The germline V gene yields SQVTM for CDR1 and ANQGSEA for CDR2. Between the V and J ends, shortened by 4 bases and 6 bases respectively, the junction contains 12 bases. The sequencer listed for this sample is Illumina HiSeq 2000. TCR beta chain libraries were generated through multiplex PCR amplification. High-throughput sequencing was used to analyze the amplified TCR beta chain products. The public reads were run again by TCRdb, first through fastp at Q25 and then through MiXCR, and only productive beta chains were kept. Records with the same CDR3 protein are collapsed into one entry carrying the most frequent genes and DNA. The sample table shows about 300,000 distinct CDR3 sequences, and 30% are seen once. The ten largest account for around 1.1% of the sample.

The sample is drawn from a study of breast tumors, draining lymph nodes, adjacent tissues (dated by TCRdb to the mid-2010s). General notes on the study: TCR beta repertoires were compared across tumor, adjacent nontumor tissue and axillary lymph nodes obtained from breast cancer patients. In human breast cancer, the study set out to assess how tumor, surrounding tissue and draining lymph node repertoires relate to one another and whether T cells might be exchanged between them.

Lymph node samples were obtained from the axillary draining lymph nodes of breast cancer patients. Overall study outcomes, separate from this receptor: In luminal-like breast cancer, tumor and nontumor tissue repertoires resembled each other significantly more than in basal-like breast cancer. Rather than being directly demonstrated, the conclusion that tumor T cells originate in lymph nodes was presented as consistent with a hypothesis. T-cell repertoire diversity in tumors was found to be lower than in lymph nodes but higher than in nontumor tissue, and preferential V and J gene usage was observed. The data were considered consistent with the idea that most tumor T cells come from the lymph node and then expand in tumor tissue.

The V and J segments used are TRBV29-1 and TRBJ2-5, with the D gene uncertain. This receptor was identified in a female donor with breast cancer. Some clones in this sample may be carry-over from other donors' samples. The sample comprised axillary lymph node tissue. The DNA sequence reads TGCAGCGTTGTAGTCAGTTCAAAGACCCAGTACTTC. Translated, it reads CSVVVSSKTQYF.